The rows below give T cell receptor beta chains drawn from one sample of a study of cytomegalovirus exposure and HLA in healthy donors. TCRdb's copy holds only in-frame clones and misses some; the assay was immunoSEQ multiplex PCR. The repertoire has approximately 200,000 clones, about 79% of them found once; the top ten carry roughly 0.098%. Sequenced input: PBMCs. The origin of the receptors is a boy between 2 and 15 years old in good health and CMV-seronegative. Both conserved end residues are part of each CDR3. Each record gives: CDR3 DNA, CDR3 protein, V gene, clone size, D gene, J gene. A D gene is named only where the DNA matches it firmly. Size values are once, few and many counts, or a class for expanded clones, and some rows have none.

TGTGCCAGCTCCCCCCCCGGGGAGACCCAGTACTTC CASSPPGETQYF TRBV11-2 NA NA TRBJ2-5
TGCGCCAGCAGCTTGCTAGCGAGCTCCTACGAGCAGTACTTC CASSLLASSYEQYF TRBV5-1 NA NA TRBJ2-7
TGTGCCAGCGGCCCCTCGGACAGGGCCCCCTACGAGCAGTACTTC CASGPSDRAPYEQYF TRBV28 NA TRBD1 TRBJ2-7
TGTGCCAGCAGCTCCGCCGGGACAGGGGGCGGTAATGAAAAACTGTTTTTT CASSSAGTGGGNEKLFF TRBV7-9 NA TRBD1 TRBJ1-4
TGCGCCAGCAGCGGCGGGGACCCCTACGAGCAGTACTTC CASSGGDPYEQYF TRBV5-1 NA NA TRBJ2-7
TGTGCCAGCAGTAGAGGTGGGGGCTGGACTGAAGCTTTCTTT CASSRGGGWTEAFF TRBV6-5 NA NA TRBJ1-1
TGTGCCAGCAGCGTAGGCAGGGGAACGAACACCGGGGAGCTGTTTTTT CASSVGRGTNTGELFF TRBV9 few NA TRBJ2-2
TGTGCCAGCAGCTTGCCCGCGGGCTTAAACACTGAAGCTTTCTTT CASSLPAGLNTEAFF TRBV7-9 NA NA TRBJ1-1
TGCGCCAGCAGCCAGGGGACAGGGGACTACGAGCAGTACTTC CASSQGTGDYEQYF TRBV4-3 NA TRBD1 TRBJ2-7
TGTGCCAGCAGCTTAGCAGGGGGACTATACAATGAGCAGTTCTTC CASSLAGGLYNEQFF TRBV7-2 once NA TRBJ2-1
TGTGCCAGCAGCTTAGCTCCCGCGGGTGGCTACACCTTC CASSLAPAGGYTF TRBV13 once NA TRBJ1-2
TGCGCCAGCAGCTTAAGCAGGGGAAGTTTGAACACTGAAGCTTTCTTT CASSLSRGSLNTEAFF TRBV5-1 NA NA TRBJ1-1
TGTGCCAGCAGCGTAGGAGGCGGGGGGGCCGGGGAGACCCAGTACTTC CASSVGGGGAGETQYF TRBV9 NA TRBD2 TRBJ2-5
TGTGCCGGACGGGGACAGGGCTCCTACGAGCAGTACTTC CAGRGQGSYEQYF TRBV6-7 once TRBD1 TRBJ2-7
TGTGCCAGCAGCTTAGATTCGGCAGGCATATGGGAAAAACTGTTTTTT CASSLDSAGIWEKLFF TRBV7-9 NA NA TRBJ1-4
TGTGCCAGCAGTTCCAACCCGGGGAACACTGAAGCTTTCTTT CASSSNPGNTEAFF TRBV27 NA NA TRBJ1-1
TGTGCCAGCAGCTTAGGAGAGGTTAGCAATCAGCCCCAGCATTTT CASSLGEVSNQPQHF TRBV7-9 NA NA TRBJ1-5
TGTGCCAGCAGTGGCGGGACTAGCCTGAACACCGGGGAGCTGTTTTTT CASSGGTSLNTGELFF TRBV6-1 NA TRBD2 TRBJ2-2
TGTGCCAGCAGCCCGGGACTAGCGGGCAACGAGCAGTACTTC CASSPGLAGNEQYF TRBV13 few TRBD2 TRBJ2-7
TGTGCCAGCAGCCCCCGGGTGGCGGGGATGAAAGATACGCAGTATTTT CASSPRVAGMKDTQYF TRBV7-9 NA NA TRBJ2-3
TGTGCCAGCAGCTTAAGGTCTAGCGCGAACACCGGGGAGCTGTTTTTT CASSLRSSANTGELFF TRBV7-2 NA NA TRBJ2-2
TGTGCCAGCAGCTTGGGTAGCCGCGCAGATACGCAGTATTTT CASSLGSRADTQYF TRBV7-8 NA NA TRBJ2-3
TGCGCCAGCAGCCAAGTCCGGAGGACAGGAGAGACCCAGTACTTC CASSQVRRTGETQYF TRBV4-3 NA TRBD1 TRBJ2-5
TGTGCCAGCAGCCAAGAATACAGGCGGAACACCGGGGAGCTGTTTTTT CASSQEYRRNTGELFF TRBV4-2 NA NA TRBJ2-2
TGCGCCAGCAGCACGACAGGTACTGGGGAGACCCAGTACTTC CASSTTGTGETQYF TRBV5-1 once NA TRBJ2-5
TGTGCCAGCTCGACAGGGGTTACCAATCAGCCCCAGCATTTT CASSTGVTNQPQHF TRBV18 NA TRBD1 TRBJ1-5
TGTGCCAGCAGTACTTACTCGAATAAAATCTCCTACAATGAGCAGTTCTTC CASSTYSNKISYNEQFF TRBV11-2 NA NA TRBJ2-1
TGCGCCAGCAGTAAACTAGTTTCCAGCTCCTACAATGAGCAGTTCTTC CASSKLVSSSYNEQFF TRBV4-1 NA NA TRBJ2-1
TGTGCCAGCAGCCTCCCTGAGACAGGGGTGAACACCATATATTTT CASSLPETGVNTIYF TRBV2 NA TRBD1 TRBJ1-3
TGTGCCAGCAGCCGACGGACAGGGAGGGACACCGGGGAGCTGTTTTTT CASSRRTGRDTGELFF TRBV14 NA NA TRBJ2-2
TGTGCCAGTAGTATAGACGGCTCAGCGGGGGGGCTTTTAGAGACCCAGTACTTC CASSIDGSAGGLLETQYF TRBV19 NA TRBD2 TRBJ2-5
TGTGCCAGCAGTCCAAGCGGGGGTGAGGAGCAGTACTTC CASSPSGGEEQYF TRBV7-3 NA TRBD2 TRBJ2-7
TGTGCCAGCAGTGTATTTTTTGGGCAGGGCTTCGGGAACACTGAAGCTTTCTTT CASSVFFGQGFGNTEAFF TRBV2 once NA TRBJ1-1
TGTGCCAGCAGTACCGAGGCGGGGTTTTATGGCTACACCTTC CASSTEAGFYGYTF TRBV6-1 NA NA TRBJ1-2
TGCGCCAGCAGCTGGGCCGGGACAGGGGGCGAAGATACGCAGTATTTT CASSWAGTGGEDTQYF TRBV5-1 NA TRBD1 TRBJ2-3
TGTGCCAGTAGTATAGTGGGGAGCGCCTCTGGAAACACCATATATTTT CASSIVGSASGNTIYF TRBV19 NA NA TRBJ1-3
TGCGCCAGCAGCCCCGGGGAGCAGCGCACTGAAGCTTTCTTT CASSPGEQRTEAFF TRBV5-1 NA NA TRBJ1-1
TGTGCCATTTTTGGGGGGGCCCTTTACAATGAGCAGTTCTTC CAIFGGALYNEQFF TRBV10-3 NA NA TRBJ2-1
TGCGCCAGCAGCTTGGGGGCAGGGGGCCTTCGAGAGACCCAGTACTTC CASSLGAGGLRETQYF TRBV5-1 NA TRBD1 TRBJ2-5
TGCGCCAGCAGCCGCGCCGTTTCTAGCGCGGACACAGATACGCAGTATTTT CASSRAVSSADTDTQYF TRBV4-3 NA NA TRBJ2-3
TGTGCCAGTCAGACAGGGAGATCCACCGGGGAGCTGTTTTTT CASQTGRSTGELFF TRBV6-1 NA TRBD1 TRBJ2-2
TGTGCCAGCAGTGAATTTAGGAGCGGGGGGATCTACAATGAGCAGTTCTTC CASSEFRSGGIYNEQFF TRBV2 NA TRBD2 TRBJ2-1
TGTGCCAGCAGCTTAGGAATGACATACGATCGCTACACCTTC CASSLGMTYDRYTF TRBV11-2 NA NA TRBJ1-2
TGTGCCAGCAGCTACCTAGCGGGGGCCGGGACCGGGGAGCTGTTTTTT CASSYLAGAGTGELFF TRBV5-4 NA TRBD2 TRBJ2-2
TGCGCCAGCACTCTAGCGGTGAGCACAGATACGCAGTATTTT CASTLAVSTDTQYF TRBV5-1 once TRBD2 TRBJ2-3
TGTGCCAGCAGCGGTGGACAGGTTGGGACTGAAGCTTTCTTT CASSGGQVGTEAFF TRBV9 NA TRBD1 TRBJ1-1
TGTGCCAGCAGTGTCACAGGGACGGCTGGCTACACCTTC CASSVTGTAGYTF TRBV6-5 NA NA TRBJ1-2
TGTGCCTGGAGTAGGACTAGCGGGGGCCTTTACTGGACCTACGAGCAGTACTTC CAWSRTSGGLYWTYEQYF TRBV30 NA TRBD2 TRBJ2-7
TGTGCCAGCAGCTTCCAGGGAGGTTGGGAGACCCAGTACTTC CASSFQGGWETQYF TRBV5-6 NA NA TRBJ2-5
TGCGCCAGCAGCTTGAACAGGGATTACTACGAGCAGTACTTC CASSLNRDYYEQYF TRBV5-1 NA NA TRBJ2-7
TGTGCCAGCAGCGTAGGGGGGGACTACAATGAGCAGTTCTTC CASSVGGDYNEQFF TRBV9 few NA TRBJ2-1
TGCGCCAGCAGCCTCGGGGGGGGTTACAATGAGCAGTTCTTC CASSLGGGYNEQFF TRBV4-3 NA TRBD2 TRBJ2-1
TGTGCCAGCAGCTTAGCCGGCGGGGGCGAGCAGTTCTTC CASSLAGGGEQFF TRBV7-6 NA NA TRBJ2-1
TGTGCCAGCAGCCAAGTCGCGGTATCTTCTAACTATGGCTACACCTTC CASSQVAVSSNYGYTF TRBV4-2 NA NA TRBJ1-2
TGTGCTAGTGGTCAAACGACAGGGGAGGGCTTAAACACCGGGGAGCTGTTTTTT CASGQTTGEGLNTGELFF TRBV12-5 NA NA TRBJ2-2
TGTGCCAGCAGCCTGGGAGAACAAGAGACCCAGTACTTC CASSLGEQETQYF TRBV4-2 NA NA TRBJ2-5
TGTGCCAGCTCACCGCTGACGGGGGGGAACGAGCAGTACTTC CASSPLTGGNEQYF TRBV18 once TRBD2 TRBJ2-7
TGTGCCACCAGTTTTGACAGGGGCGTCAACACTGAAGCTTTCTTT CATSFDRGVNTEAFF TRBV15 few TRBD1 TRBJ1-1
TGTGCCAGCAGCTTCGAAGGGGAAGGTGGCTACACCTTC CASSFEGEGGYTF TRBV7-9 NA NA TRBJ1-2
TGTGCCAGCAGTGACAGGGGAAGTGGCTACACCTTC CASSDRGSGYTF TRBV2 NA NA TRBJ1-2